This T cell receptor (beta chain) was profiled in a study of identical twins. General study findings and limits: Cross-sectional statistics, not tracking of the same donors, supported the conclusions. In cord blood, abundant beta clonotypes had fewer insertions; memory showed no trend.

The donor group consisted entirely of healthy Caucasians. This CDR3 is 15 amino acids long. Germline values: CDR1 SNHLY, CDR2 FYNNEI. The V gene end was trimmed by 3 bases and the J gene end by 2 bases; junction bases not matched to a gene: 2. Template switching created a universal primer site, and the cDNA included unique molecular identifiers. TCRdb re-called the 5' RACE reads through MiXCR, storing one row per CDR3 protein. The table lists hundreds of thousands of distinct CDR3 sequences, roughly 7% of them singletons. This clonotype occurred a few times. The antigen remains undetermined. These data also formed part of another study, on yellow fever vaccine responses in identical twins.

This TCR was recovered from a woman younger than 30 in good health. V and J are TRBV2 and TRBJ2-7; TRBD2 matches 12 bases. Sequencing was carried out using memory (CD45RO+) T cells sorted from blood. This CDR3 reads CASSDRTSGAYEQYF. The CDR3 bases are TGTGCCAGCAGTGATCGGACTAGCGGGGCCTACGAGCAGTACTTC.